These 8 T cell receptor beta chains share one sample of origin, sequenced in a study of blood T cell repertoires in COVID-19. Clones were read by immunoSEQ multiplex PCR, and TCRdb kept only the in-frame ones, dropping some. This table has some 190,000 clones, around 85% appearing once. The sample taken for sequencing was peripheral blood. Receptors were obtained from a woman aged 60-70 years with acute or convalescent COVID-19.

This clone was recorded a few times. This rearrangement joins TRBV20-1 to TRBJ1-6, with 8 positions matching TRBD1. The CDR3 totals 10 residues. Trimming cost V 5 bases and J 18 bases; bases outside gene matches: 6. Germline values: CDR1 DFQATT, CDR2 SNEGSKA (reference sequence). The CDR3 nucleotides are TGCAGTGCTGAAAAGGACAGGGCCCACTTT. This sequence encodes CSAEKDRAHF.

In DNA form, the CDR3 reads TGCAGCGTTGCCTTGGGGGGGCTGGATACGCAGTATTTT. This encodes CSVALGGLDTQYF. The gene calls are TRBV29-1 and TRBJ2-3; possibly TRBD2 for D (7 bases). The ends were cut back, 4 bases at V and 6 bases at J, with 14 bases in the middle. The CDR3 has 13 residues. The V gene's germline CDR1 is SQVTM and CDR2 ANQGSEA.

The CDR3 reads CASSLELRGSSYNEQFF. Written as DNA, the CDR3 is TGTGCCAGCAGCTTAGAACTGCGGGGTAGCTCCTACAATGAGCAGTTCTTC. The chain uses TRBV7-9 and TRBJ2-1; weak D call: TRBD2 (6 bases). Trimming took off 1 base at V and 0 bases at J, with 13 bases between the two ends. Germline V lookup: CDR1 SEHNR, CDR2 FQNEAQ (reference sequence). This CDR3 contains 17 residues.

V gene TRBV6-5 combines with J gene TRBJ1-4, with TRBD1 identical over 7 bases. Germline V lookup: CDR1 MNHEY, CDR2 SVGAGI. The length of the CDR3 is 14 residues. J lost 2 bases, V lost 7 bases, and 4 bases had no gene match. CDR3 region: CASNTGDTNEKLFF. Here the CDR3 DNA reads TGTGCCAGCAATACAGGGGATACTAATGAAAAACTGTTTTTT.

The rearrangement joins TRBV2 to TRBJ1-2, with a tentative D call TRBD1 (6 bases). The CDR3 totals 12 residues. Per the germline V gene, CDR1 is SNHLY and CDR2 is FYNNEI. Trimming stripped 6 bases from V and 9 bases from J, with 14 bases between. The CDR3 region is CASRIYRDSYTF. The DNA for the CDR3 is TGTGCCAGCAGGATATACAGGGATAGCTACACCTTC.

The gene calls are TRBV28 and TRBJ2-5, with no clear D. The CDR3 consists of 13 residues. V dropped 3 bases and J dropped 2 bases, with 7 bases sitting between them. Germline values: CDR1 MDHEN, CDR2 SYDVKM. CDR3 loop: CASSFGLQETQYF. The DNA of the CDR3 is TGTGCCAGCAGTTTTGGCCTTCAAGAGACCCAGTACTTC.

J is TRBJ1-1 and V is TRBV18; D is perhaps TRBD1 (5 bases). Germline values: CDR1 KGHSH, CDR2 LQKENI. This CDR3 is built from 12 residues. Trimming pared 4 bases from V and 7 bases from J, leaving 10 bases between. The CDR3 DNA reads TGTGCCAGCTCACTATCAGGGCGTGAAGCTTTCTTT. Amino acid sequence: CASSLSGREAFF.

This clone was seen more than once but under ten times. The chain joins TRBV7-8 to TRBJ2-5, with D maybe TRBD2 (5 bases). CDR1 is SGHVS, CDR2 FQNEAQ, per germline. The CDR3 contains 13 residues. Trimming cost V 3 bases and J 5 bases, with 10 bases left between them. In DNA form, the CDR3 reads TGTGCCAGCAGCTTTACGGGGTTGGAGACCCAGTACTTC. Residues: CASSFTGLETQYF.